The rows below give T cell receptor beta chains drawn from one sample of a study of cytomegalovirus exposure and HLA in healthy donors. The table came from immunoSEQ multiplex PCR; TCRdb's copy has only in-frame clones and leaves some out. The sample yields around 82,000 clones, about 78% seen once. The sequenced sample was PBMCs. Every receptor here comes from a male donor in good health and CMV-seropositive. The CDR3 runs from the conserved cysteine through the conserved F or W. The D gene is left open where the match is weak. Size tells how often a clone was seen (once, few, many) or the class of an expanded clone, and some rows leave it out.

. 16 TRBD1 TRBJ2-7 TRBV5-4 TGTGCCAGCATGAGGGGTAAGGGACAGGGGATATACGAGCAGTACTTC CASMRGKGQGIYEQYF
few 15 . TRBJ2-1 TRBV5-1 TGCGCCAGCAGCTTGGAAACCGGCTCCTACAATGAGCAGTTCTTC CASSLETGSYNEQFF
. 15 . TRBJ1-5 TRBV9 TGTGCCAGCAGCCGGATTGCAGGGGACGGCCAGCCCCAGCATTTT CASSRIAGDGQPQHF
few 17 TRBD1 TRBJ1-5 TRBV2 TGTGCCAGCACCCCCAATGGACAGGCGACATACAATCAGCCCCAGCATTTT CASTPNGQATYNQPQHF
. 15 TRBD1 TRBJ1-1 TRBV28 TGTGCCAGCAGTGGTTGGACAGGGTGGGACACTGAAGCTTTCTTT CASSGWTGWDTEAFF
. 13 TRBD2 TRBJ2-5 TRBV5-6 TGTGCCAGCAGGGGGAGGGCCTGGGAGACCCAGTACTTC CASRGRAWETQYF
. 11 . TRBJ1-5 TRBV10-3 TGTGCCATCAAACCGGATCAGCCCCAGCATTTT CAIKPDQPQHF
many 15 . TRBJ2-7 TRBV28 TGTGCCAGCAGCCGGAGAGCGGGCGCGGCCGACGAGCAGTACTTC CASSRRAGAADEQYF
. 17 . TRBJ2-7 TRBV28 TGTGCCAGCAGTTTCCCTTCTGCGGGACGGGGGAACTACGAGCAGTACTTC CASSFPSAGRGNYEQYF
. 18 . TRBJ1-5 TRBV23-1 TGCGCCAGCAGTCACCCACCTAGGGAGCCAGGGGCATATCAGCCCCAGCATTTT CASSHPPREPGAYQPQHF
. 12 . TRBJ2-6 TRBV28 TGTGCCAGTCAAAATGGGGCCAACGTCCTGACTTTC CASQNGANVLTF
. 14 . TRBJ2-1 TRBV19 TGTGCCAGTAGCATCTCGAGGGGGTACAATGAGCAGTTCTTC CASSISRGYNEQFF
. 15 TRBD2 TRBJ2-4 TRBV2 TGTGCCAGCAGTGTCGGGCTAGCGGGGACCCCCATTCAGTACTTC CASSVGLAGTPIQYF
. 13 TRBD1 TRBJ1-5 TRBV6-6 TGTGCCAGTGTGGACAGGGCCAATCAGCCCCAGCATTTT CASVDRANQPQHF
. 13 . TRBJ2-7 TRBV7-9 TGTGCCAGCAGCTTGGCTAACAGCAACGAGCAGTACTTC CASSLANSNEQYF
. 14 TRBD1 TRBJ2-7 TRBV5-1 TGCGCCAGCAGCCCACAGGGGGACACCTACGAGCAGTACTTC CASSPQGDTYEQYF
. 12 . TRBJ2-7 TRBV30 TGTGCCTGGACTACAGGGAGCCACGAGCAGTACTTC CAWTTGSHEQYF
. 12 TRBD1 TRBJ2-1 TRBV7-9 TGTGCCAGCAGCGTTGGGACAGGAGAGCAGTTCTTC CASSVGTGEQFF
. 12 TRBD1 TRBJ2-5 TRBV6-5 TGTGCCAGCAGGACAGGGTGGGAGACCCAGTACTTC CASRTGWETQYF
. 14 . TRBJ2-7 TRBV7-2 TGTGCCAGCAGCTTAGTGGGGGGATCCGGCGAGCAGTACTTC CASSLVGGSGEQYF
. 16 . TRBJ2-7 TRBV4-1 TGCGCCAGCAGCCAACGAGGATCCGGTAAAGGCCTCGAGCAGTACTTC CASSQRGSGKGLEQYF
. 19 . TRBJ1-6 TRBV15 TGTGCCACCGGGGCGGTCAATCAAGAGTTACGCCGGGCCAATTCACCCCTCCACTTT CATGAVNQELRRANSPLHF
few 11 . TRBJ1-1 TRBV13 TGTGCCAGCAGCTCCGTAACTGAAGCTTTCTTT CASSSVTEAFF
. 13 . TRBJ2-3 TRBV9 TGTGCCAGCAGCGTAAGGGGTGGGGATACGCAGTATTTT CASSVRGGDTQYF
few 12 . TRBJ2-1 TRBV7-9 TGTGCCAGCAGCTTACAGTACAATGAGCAGTTCTTC CASSLQYNEQFF
once 15 TRBD1 TRBJ1-2 TRBV11-2 TGTGCCAGCAGCACAGGGGTAGGGGGTAACTATGGCTACACCTTC CASSTGVGGNYGYTF
few 12 . TRBJ1-5 TRBV7-9 TGTGCCAGCAGCTCCGGGGGTCAGCCCCAGCATTTT CASSSGGQPQHF
. 12 . TRBJ1-2 TRBV7-9 TGTTCCAGCAGCTTGGGGGGGAGTGGCTACACCTTC CSSSLGGSGYTF
. 14 . TRBJ2-7 TRBV5-1 TGCGCCAGCAGCTCCCTGGCTGGAGGGGGCGAGCAGTACTTC CASSSLAGGGEQYF
. 15 . TRBJ2-1 TRBV4-2 TGTGCCAGCAGCCCGATCCTCGGGACTTACAATGAGCAGTTCTTC CASSPILGTYNEQFF
. 14 . TRBJ2-3 TRBV9 TGTGCCAGCAGCGTAGATAACGGCGGAGATACGCAGTATTTT CASSVDNGGDTQYF
few 14 . TRBJ1-4 TRBV6-6 TGTGCCAGCAGTTACCCCGGGACTGATGAAAAACTGTTTTTT CASSYPGTDEKLFF
. 12 TRBD1 TRBJ2-7 TRBV5-5 TGTGCCAGCAGCTCGACAGGGTACGAGCAGTACTTC CASSSTGYEQYF
. 16 TRBD1 TRBJ2-2 TRBV5-1 TGCGCCAGCAGCTTGAGCAGGGGGCGAGGCACCGGGGAGCTGTTTTTT CASSLSRGRGTGELFF
. 13 TRBD2 TRBJ2-5 TRBV30 TGTGCCGAGACTAGCGGAGACCAAGAGACCCAGTACTTC CAETSGDQETQYF
. 11 . TRBJ2-7 TRBV7-9 TGTGCCAGCAGCACTTCCTACGAGCAGTACTTC CASSTSYEQYF
. 13 . TRBJ1-5 TRBV28 TGTGCCAGCAGTTTATGGAGGGGGCAGCCCCAGCATTTT CASSLWRGQPQHF
. 15 TRBD2 TRBJ2-5 TRBV7-6 TGTGCCAGCAGCCTCAGCGGGGGGGCCCCAGAGACCCAGTACTTC CASSLSGGAPETQYF
. 15 . TRBJ1-3 TRBV2 TGTGCCAGCAGTGTCGACAGGTGGTCTGGAAACACCATATATTTT CASSVDRWSGNTIYF
. 14 TRBD1 TRBJ1-4 TRBV5-1 TGCGCCAGCAGCCGCGGACAGGGGGGTGAAAAACTGTTTTTT CASSRGQGGEKLFF
once 15 . TRBJ2-4 TRBV11-2 TGTGCCAGCAGCGAAGACATCCTAGCCAAAAACATTCAGTACTTC CASSEDILAKNIQYF
. 16 TRBD2 TRBJ2-3 TRBV5-1 TGCGCCAGCAGCGGTGGGTTAGCGGGGGGGCCAGATACGCAGTATTTT CASSGGLAGGPDTQYF
. 14 . TRBJ2-7 TRBV28 TGTGCCAGCAGTTTCGGCCGCAGGGCCTACGAGCAGTACTTC CASSFGRRAYEQYF
. 13 . TRBJ2-1 TRBV29-1 TGCAGCGCTGAGGCTATATTCGGCGGTGAGCAGTTCTTC CSAEAIFGGEQFF
. 14 TRBD1 TRBJ2-7 TRBV7-3 TGTGCCAGCAGTTCCTCACGGACAGGGAGTCCGCAGTACTTC CASSSSRTGSPQYF
. 16 . TRBJ1-3 TRBV28 TGTGCCAGCAGTCCAGCGGGTTTAAGGACTGGAAACACCATATATTTT CASSPAGLRTGNTIYF
. 13 . TRBJ2-7 TRBV5-1 TGCGCCAGCAGCTTGGAAAATACATACGAGCAGTACTTC CASSLENTYEQYF
. 15 . TRBJ2-7 TRBV30 TGTGCCTGGAGTGCAAACAAGGACAGCGCCTACGAGCAGTACTTC CAWSANKDSAYEQYF
. 13 TRBD2 TRBJ2-7 TRBV2 TGTGCCGGCGGTCAAGCGGGAGCCTACGAGCAGTACTTC CAGGQAGAYEQYF
. 15 . TRBJ1-5 TRBV5-6 TGTGCCAGCAGCATGGCCGGGGGGGGTAATCAGCCCCAGCATTTT CASSMAGGGNQPQHF
. 19 . TRBJ2-1 TRBV2 TGTGCCAGCAGTGACCTGACTGCCTTCAGTCCGGCTGGGAGCTATGAGCAGTTCTTC CASSDLTAFSPAGSYEQFF
. 15 TRBD1 TRBJ2-7 TRBV19 TGTGCCAGTAGTATAGATACAGGGGGCCCGTACGAGCAGTACTTC CASSIDTGGPYEQYF
few 17 TRBD1 TRBJ1-1 TRBV12-5 TGTGCTAGTGGTTTGGGGTCGCCGGGACAGAGTGACACTGAAGCTTTCTTT CASGLGSPGQSDTEAFF
few 14 TRBD1 TRBJ1-1 TRBV5-4 TGTGCCAGCGGGGAATTGACAGGGGACACTGAAGCTTTCTTT CASGELTGDTEAFF
. 15 TRBD1 TRBJ2-1 TRBV4-1 TGCGCCAGCAGCCAAGGAAGGGGGCGAAACAATGAGCAGTTCTTC CASSQGRGRNNEQFF